The T cell receptor beta chain described here comes from a study of T cells after yellow fever vaccination. Study results and caveats: One caveat is that FACS-sorted repertoires could contain abundant clonotypes contaminating from the bulk population.

Via MiXCR, TCRdb re-called the 5' RACE reads, giving one row per CDR3 protein. The data hold about 550,000 distinct CDR3 sequences, with roughly a fifth observed a single time. The CDR3 covers 12 residues. V was clipped by 4 bases and J by 9 bases, with 13 bases between them. This clonotype was found a few times. Antigen specificity is unknown. The material sequenced was PBMCs, taken 15 days after the yellow fever booster vaccination. The chain joins TRBV12-3 or TRBV12-4 to TRBJ2-7; possible D gene TRBD2, 6 bases. This receptor was obtained from a young man who received the YFV17D yellow fever vaccine. This chain's CDR3 is CASSSQVGGQYF. The CDR3 coding sequence is TGTGCCAGCAGTTCCCAGGTCGGGGGGCAGTACTTC.